The rows below give T cell receptor beta chains drawn from one sample of a study of vaccination effects on CD4 cells after COVID-19. The repertoire was sequenced with immunoSEQ multiplex PCR; TCRdb's copy has only in-frame clones and lacks some. The sample records 25,000 to 35,000 clones, less than 85% being singletons. No antigen has been assigned to these receptors. The source was CD4+ T cells from PBMCs cultured without peptide, collected before COVID-19 vaccination. Receptors originate from a human donor who received a COVID-19 vaccine. Both conserved end residues are trimmed from each CDR3.

>TRBV29-1|TRBJ2-7
SVVRGRGNYEQY
>TRBV2|TRBJ2-3
ASRKIGGTDTQY
>TRBV10-3|TRBJ2-1
AISETGLNEQF
>TRBV2|TRBJ1-2
ASRGRTPSFYNYGYT
>TRBV15|TRBJ1-2
ATSRDPLTGEEKGYT
>TRBV10-3|TRBJ1-5
AISESEVNQPQH
>TRBV5-1|TRBJ1-4
ASTGTGDLNEKLF
>TRBV4-2|TRBJ2-7
ASSQATSGRDTAQY
>TRBV6-1|TRBJ2-5
ASSENSHSKRRETQY
>TRBV3-1/TRBV3-2|TRBJ2-7
ASSQGGGMQY
>TRBV24-1|TRBJ1-2
ATDRGDYGYT
>TRBV6-5|TRBJ2-4
ASSQTGELNIQY
>TRBV5-1|TRBJ1-1
ASSSTGVTEAF
>TRBV4-1|TRBJ1-2
ASSQERGQGAGGYT
>TRBV6-4|TRBJ2-2
ASSDSRQGETGELF
>TRBV9|TRBJ1-1
ASSAVGQGRQGMNTEAF
>TRBV5-6|TRBJ1-1
ASSLEEGWNTEAF
>TRBV7-9|TRBJ1-2
ASSLRSGSVGYGYT
>TRBV19|TRBJ1-1
ASSIGVRGRGSAEAF
>TRBV15|TRBJ2-1
ATSRDRQGGRVRQF
>TRBV2|TRBJ2-1
ASSVEGATSYNEQF
>TRBV4-1|TRBJ1-4
ASSVRQGTNEKLF
>TRBV5-1|TRBJ1-4
ASSEVTGSEEKLF
>TRBV11-2|TRBJ2-3
ASTSRRGDTQY
>TRBV3-1/TRBV3-2|TRBJ1-6
ASTREGKNSPLH
>TRBV5-1|TRBJ2-7
ASSLGGTGGYEQY
>TRBV5-4|TRBJ2-7
ASSLGRQETYEQY
>TRBV7-2|TRBJ1-2
ASSPTTGGKSYT
>TRBV5-1|TRBJ2-7
ASSLPNHRVRYEQY
>TRBV18|TRBJ2-1
ASSPPMADEQF
>TRBV6-4|TRBJ1-3
ASIGQEGSGNTIY
>TRBV4-1|TRBJ1-6
ASSQVSGYNSPLH
>TRBV5-1|TRBJ2-6
ASSLEGSSGANVLT
>TRBV5-4|TRBJ2-7
ASSFRLAGVYEQY
>TRBV19|TRBJ2-3
ASSVRQGPTDTQY
>TRBV27|TRBJ1-5
ASSLQAGGHRPQH
>TRBV7-9|TRBJ2-4
ASSLSGAGNIQY
>TRBV28|TRBJ2-6
ASSPPRVSSSGANVLT
>TRBV18|TRBJ1-2
ASSLDSIYGYT
>TRBV7-8|TRBJ2-5
ASSLIWGTRETQY
>TRBV5-6|TRBJ1-1
ASSLVSSGLNTEAF
>TRBV7-8|TRBJ1-5
ASSQRVGNSNQPQH
>TRBV4-2|TRBJ2-1
ASSQGAGVIDNEQF
>TRBV5-4|TRBJ2-5
ASSLVGGRRETQY
>TRBV19|TRBJ2-5
ASSITGGQETQY
>TRBV29-1|TRBJ2-7
SVVLFGGETYEQY
>TRBV6-5|TRBJ1-6
ASRQGQGDSPLH
>TRBV2|TRBJ1-5
ASGGQGLGQPQH
>TRBV19|TRBJ1-3
ASTQGYSGNTIY
>TRBV9|TRBJ2-7
ASSVGTNSYEQY
>TRBV5-1|TRBJ1-1
ASSPQYGGTEAF
>TRBV7-2|TRBJ1-2
ASSPRQGRESYGYT
>TRBV2|TRBJ1-3
ASSGSRNGNTIY
>TRBV6-1|TRBJ2-7
ASSEATGFTYEQY
>TRBV5-1|TRBJ1-4
ASSLAVVGGEKLF